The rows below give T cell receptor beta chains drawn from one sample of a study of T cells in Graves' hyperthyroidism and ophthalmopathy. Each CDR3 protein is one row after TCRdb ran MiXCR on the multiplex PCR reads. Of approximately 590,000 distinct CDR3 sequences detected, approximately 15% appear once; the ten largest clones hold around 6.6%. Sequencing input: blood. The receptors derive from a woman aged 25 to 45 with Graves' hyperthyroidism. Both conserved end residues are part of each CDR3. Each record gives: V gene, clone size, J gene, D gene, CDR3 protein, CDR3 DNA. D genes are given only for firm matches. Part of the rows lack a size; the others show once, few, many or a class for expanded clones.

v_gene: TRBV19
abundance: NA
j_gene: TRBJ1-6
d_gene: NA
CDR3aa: CASAGQEHYNSPLHF
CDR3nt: TGTGCCAGCGCGGGCCAGGAACATTATAATTCACCCCTCCACTTT

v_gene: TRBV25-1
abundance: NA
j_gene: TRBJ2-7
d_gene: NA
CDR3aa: CASSHPIGLSEQYF
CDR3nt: TGTGCCAGCAGTCACCCCATAGGGCTCTCCGAGCAGTACTTC

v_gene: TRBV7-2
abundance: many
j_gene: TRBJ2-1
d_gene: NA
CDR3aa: CASSLVSGAQGNEQFF
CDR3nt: TGTGCCAGCAGCTTAGTTTCGGGAGCACAGGGCAATGAGCAGTTCTTC

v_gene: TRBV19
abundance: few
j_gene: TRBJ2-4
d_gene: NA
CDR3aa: CASSTGQRGIQYF
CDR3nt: TGTGCCAGTAGTACAGGACAGCGGGGCATTCAGTACTTC

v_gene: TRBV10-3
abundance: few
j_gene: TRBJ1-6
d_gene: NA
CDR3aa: CATTGLTDSPLHF
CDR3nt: TGTGCCACGACCGGTTTGACGGATTCACCCCTCCACTTT

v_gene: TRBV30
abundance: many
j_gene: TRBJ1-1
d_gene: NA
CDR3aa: CARWYNTEAFF
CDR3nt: TGTGCCCGTTGGTACAACACTGAAGCTTTCTTT

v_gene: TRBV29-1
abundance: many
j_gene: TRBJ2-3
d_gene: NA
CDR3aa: CSVGFMRTDTQYF
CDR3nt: TGCAGCGTTGGTTTTATGCGGACAGATACGCAGTATTTT

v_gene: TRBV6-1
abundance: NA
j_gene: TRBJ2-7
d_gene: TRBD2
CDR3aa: CASGEGIAGLYEQYF
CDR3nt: TGTGCCAGCGGTGAAGGAATAGCGGGTCTCTACGAGCAGTACTTC

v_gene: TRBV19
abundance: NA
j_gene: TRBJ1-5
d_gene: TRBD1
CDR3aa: CASSMGTGGMSNQPQHF
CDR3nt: TGTGCCAGTAGTATGGGGACAGGGGGCATGAGCAATCAGCCCCAGCATTTT

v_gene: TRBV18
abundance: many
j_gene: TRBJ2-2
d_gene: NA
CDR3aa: CASSTRQANTGELFF
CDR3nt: TGTGCCAGCTCAACTAGACAGGCGAACACCGGGGAGCTGTTTTTT

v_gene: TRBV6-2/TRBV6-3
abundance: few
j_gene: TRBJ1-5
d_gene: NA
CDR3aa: CASSYSWGAGAHF
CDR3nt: NA

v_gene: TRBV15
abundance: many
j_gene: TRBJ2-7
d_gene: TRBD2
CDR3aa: CATSRLGAGDSDEQYF
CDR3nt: TGTGCCACCAGCAGACTAGGGGCGGGAGATTCGGACGAGCAGTACTTC

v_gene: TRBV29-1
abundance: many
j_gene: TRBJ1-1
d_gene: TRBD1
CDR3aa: CSGKTGAEAFF
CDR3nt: TGCAGCGGCAAGACAGGGGCCGAAGCTTTCTTT

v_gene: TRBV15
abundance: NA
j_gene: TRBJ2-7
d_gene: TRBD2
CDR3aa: CATSMAGGDQYF
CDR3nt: TGTGCCACCAGCATGGCGGGGGGCGACCAGTACTTC

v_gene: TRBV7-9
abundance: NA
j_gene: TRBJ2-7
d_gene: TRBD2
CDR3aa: CASSSGLAGTPPYEQYF
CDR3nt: TGTGCCAGCAGCTCGGGACTAGCGGGGACCCCCCCCTACGAGCAGTACTTC

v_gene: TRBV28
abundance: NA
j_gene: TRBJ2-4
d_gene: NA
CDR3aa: CASTPAGTINLAKNIQYF
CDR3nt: TGTGCCAGCACCCCTGCGGGGACAATCAACCTAGCCAAAAACATTCAGTACTTC

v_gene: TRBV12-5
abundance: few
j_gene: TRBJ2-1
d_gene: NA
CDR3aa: CASGLGSTDEQFF
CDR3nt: TGTGCTAGTGGTTTGGGTAGTACGGATGAGCAGTTCTTC

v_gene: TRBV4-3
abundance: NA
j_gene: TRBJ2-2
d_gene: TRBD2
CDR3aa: CASSQILAGNTGELFF
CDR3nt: TGCGCCAGCAGCCAGATACTAGCGGGTAACACCGGGGAGCTGTTTTTT

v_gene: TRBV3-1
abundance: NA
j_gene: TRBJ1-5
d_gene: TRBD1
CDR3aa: CASSQHQNTGGSGNQPQHF
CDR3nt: TGTGCCAGCAGCCAACATCAAAATACAGGGGGCTCAGGCAATCAGCCCCAGCATTTT

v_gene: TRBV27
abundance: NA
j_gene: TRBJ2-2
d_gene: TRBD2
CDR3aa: CASSSLLAGGPGELFF
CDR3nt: TGTGCCAGCAGCTCCCTCCTAGCGGGAGGGCCCGGGGAGCTGTTTTTT

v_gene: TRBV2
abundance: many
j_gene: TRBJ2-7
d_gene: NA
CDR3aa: CASIGTPDYEQYF
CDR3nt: TGTGCCAGCATCGGGACACCGGACTACGAGCAGTACTTC

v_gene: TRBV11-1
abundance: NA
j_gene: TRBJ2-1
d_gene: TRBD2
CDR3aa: CASSEASGRDYNEQFF
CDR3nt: TGTGCCAGCAGCGAGGCTAGCGGGAGGGACTACAATGAGCAGTTCTTC

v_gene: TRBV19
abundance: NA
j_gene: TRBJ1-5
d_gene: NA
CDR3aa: CASSIGEGSNQPQHF
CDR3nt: TGTGCCAGTAGTATCGGGGAGGGGAGCAATCAGCCCCAGCATTTT

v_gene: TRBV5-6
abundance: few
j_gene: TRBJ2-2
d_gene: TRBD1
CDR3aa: CASSMTGLANTGELFF
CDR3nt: TGTGCCAGCAGCATGACAGGGTTAGCGAACACCGGGGAGCTGTTTTTT

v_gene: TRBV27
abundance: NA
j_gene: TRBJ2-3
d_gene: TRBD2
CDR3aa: CASSGYGLAHTDTQYF
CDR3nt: TGTGCCAGCAGCGGTTATGGACTAGCGCACACAGATACGCAGTATTTT

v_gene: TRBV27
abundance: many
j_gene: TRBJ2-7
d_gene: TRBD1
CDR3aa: CASSLSYARDRVHEQYF
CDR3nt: TGTGCCAGCAGTTTGTCATACGCCCGAGACAGGGTGCACGAGCAGTACTTC

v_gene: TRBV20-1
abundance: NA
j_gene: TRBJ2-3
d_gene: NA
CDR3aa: CSARSPFATERAITDTQYF
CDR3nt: TGCAGTGCTAGAAGTCCCTTCGCGACGGAGCGGGCCATCACAGATACGCAGTATTTT

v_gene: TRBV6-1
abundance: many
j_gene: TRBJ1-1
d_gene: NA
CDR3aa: CASSPNQQGAEAFF
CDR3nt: TGTGCCAGCAGCCCGAACCAACAGGGAGCTGAAGCTTTCTTT

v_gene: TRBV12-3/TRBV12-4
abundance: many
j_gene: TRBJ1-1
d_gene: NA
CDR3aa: CASSLVPGVNTEAFF
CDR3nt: TGTGCCAGCAGTTTAGTTCCAGGAGTGAACACTGAAGCTTTCTTT